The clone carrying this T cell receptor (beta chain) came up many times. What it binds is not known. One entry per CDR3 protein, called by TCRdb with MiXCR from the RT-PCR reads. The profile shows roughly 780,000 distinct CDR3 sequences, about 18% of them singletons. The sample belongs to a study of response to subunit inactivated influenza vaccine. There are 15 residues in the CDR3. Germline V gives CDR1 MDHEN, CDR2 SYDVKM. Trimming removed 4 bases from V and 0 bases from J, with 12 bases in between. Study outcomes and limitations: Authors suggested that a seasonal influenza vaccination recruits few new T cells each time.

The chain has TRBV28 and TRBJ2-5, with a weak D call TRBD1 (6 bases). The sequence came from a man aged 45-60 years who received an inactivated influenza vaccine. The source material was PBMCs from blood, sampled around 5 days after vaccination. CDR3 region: CASSSRDNNQETQYF. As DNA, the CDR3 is TGTGCCAGCAGTTCCCGGGACAACAACCAAGAGACCCAGTACTTC.